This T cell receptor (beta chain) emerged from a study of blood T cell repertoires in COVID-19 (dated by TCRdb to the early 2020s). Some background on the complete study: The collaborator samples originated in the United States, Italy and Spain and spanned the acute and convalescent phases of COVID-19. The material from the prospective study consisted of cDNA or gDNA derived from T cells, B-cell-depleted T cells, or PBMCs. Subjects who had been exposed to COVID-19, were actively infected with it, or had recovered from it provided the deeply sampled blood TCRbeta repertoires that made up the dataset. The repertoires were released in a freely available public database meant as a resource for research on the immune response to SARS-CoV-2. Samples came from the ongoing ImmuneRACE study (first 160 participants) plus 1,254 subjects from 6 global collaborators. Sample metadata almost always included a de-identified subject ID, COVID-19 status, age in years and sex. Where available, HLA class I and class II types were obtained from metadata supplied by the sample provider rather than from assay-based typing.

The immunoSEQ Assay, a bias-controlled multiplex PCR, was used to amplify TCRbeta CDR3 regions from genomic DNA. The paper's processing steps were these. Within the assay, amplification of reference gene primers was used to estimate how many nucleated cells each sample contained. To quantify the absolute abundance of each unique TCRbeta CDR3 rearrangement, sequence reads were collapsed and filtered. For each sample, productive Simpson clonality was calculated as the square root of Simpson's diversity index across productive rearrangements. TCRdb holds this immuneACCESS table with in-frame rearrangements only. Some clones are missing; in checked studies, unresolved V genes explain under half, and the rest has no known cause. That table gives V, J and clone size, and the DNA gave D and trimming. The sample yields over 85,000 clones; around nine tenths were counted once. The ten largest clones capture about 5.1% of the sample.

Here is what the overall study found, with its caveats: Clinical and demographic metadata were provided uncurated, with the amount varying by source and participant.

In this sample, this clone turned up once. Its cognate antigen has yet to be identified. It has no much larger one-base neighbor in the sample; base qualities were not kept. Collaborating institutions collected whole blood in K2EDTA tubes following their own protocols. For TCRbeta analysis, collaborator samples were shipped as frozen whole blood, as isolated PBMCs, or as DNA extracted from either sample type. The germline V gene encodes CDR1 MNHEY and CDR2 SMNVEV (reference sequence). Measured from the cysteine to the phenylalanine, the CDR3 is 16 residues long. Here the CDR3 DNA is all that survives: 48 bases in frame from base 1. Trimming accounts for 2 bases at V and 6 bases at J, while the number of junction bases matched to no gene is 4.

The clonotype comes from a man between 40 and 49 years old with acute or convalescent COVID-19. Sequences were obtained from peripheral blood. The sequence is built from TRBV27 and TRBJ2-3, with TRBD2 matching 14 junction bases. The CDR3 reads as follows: CASSLNRLAGGDTQYF. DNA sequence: TGTGCCAGCAGTTTAAATCGACTAGCGGGAGGGGATACGCAGTATTTT.